Ten or more counts support the clone carrying this T cell receptor (beta chain). This sample was taken from a study of early T cells in non-severe SARS-CoV-2 infection. V was cut by 6 bases and J by 10 bases, with 9 bases left in between. The CDR3 contains 10 residues. Germline assignment: CDR1 SNHLY and CDR2 FYNNEI. Molecules of cDNA were individually given unique molecular identifiers that were attached to them. TCRdb analysed the 5' RACE reads with MiXCR anew, one entry per CDR3 protein. The table records roughly 65,000 distinct CDR3 sequences, more than 10% of them present only once. The chain combines TRBV2 with TRBJ1-1, with TRBD1 as a possible D gene (6 bases). The sequence derives from an adult who was a healthcare worker with PCR-confirmed SARS-CoV-2 infection or an uninfected control (not recorded which). The sequenced material came from whole blood. CDR3 coding DNA: TGTGCCAGCAGCCAGGGGACAGCTTTCTTT. Its protein product is CASSQGTAFF.